This entry concerns a single TCR beta chain. This sample is drawn from a study of blood T cell repertoires in COVID-19. Study context: The study drew acute and convalescent COVID-19 samples from the United States, Italy and Spain.

Source study methods: Amplifying reference gene primers gave estimates of nucleated cell counts. The data were produced by immunoSEQ multiplex PCR, yet TCRdb's version contains in-frame clones alone and is incomplete. The V and J calls and clone size are taken from that table; D and trimming were inferred from the DNA. Of 75,000 to 90,000 clones in the sample, roughly 87% are singletons; the top ten hold about 6.7%. Losses at the gene ends were 6 bases for V and 4 bases for J; bases not matched to a gene: 4. CDR1 is LNHDA, CDR2 SQIVND, per germline (reference sequence). CDR3 size: 13 residues. The source is a young man with COVID-19, enrolled during active disease. Sequenced sample: peripheral blood. The V and J genes are TRBV19 and TRBJ1-1; 8 nucleotides agree with TRBD1. CDR3 residues: CASSTGGFTEAFF. The CDR3, as DNA: TGTGCCAGTAGCACAGGGGGTTTCACTGAAGCTTTCTTT. The full variable domain, its missing parts supplied by reference TRBV19 and TRBJ1-1, is DGGITQSPKYLFRKEGQNVTLSCEQNLNHDAMYWYRQDPGQGLRLIYYSQIVNDFQKGDIAEGYSVSREKKESFPLTVTSAQKNPTAFYLCASSTGGFTEAFFGQGTRLTVV.